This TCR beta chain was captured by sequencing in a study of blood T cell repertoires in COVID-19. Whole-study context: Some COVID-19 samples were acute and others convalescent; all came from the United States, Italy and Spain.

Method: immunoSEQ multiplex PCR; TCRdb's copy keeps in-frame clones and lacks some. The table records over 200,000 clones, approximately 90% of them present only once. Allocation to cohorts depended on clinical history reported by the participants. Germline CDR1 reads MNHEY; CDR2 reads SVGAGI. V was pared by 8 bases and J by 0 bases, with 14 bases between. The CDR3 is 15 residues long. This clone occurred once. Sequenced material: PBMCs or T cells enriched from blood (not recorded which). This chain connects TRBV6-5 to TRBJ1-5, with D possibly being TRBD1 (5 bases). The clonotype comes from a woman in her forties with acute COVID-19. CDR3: CASQLGGNSNQPQHF. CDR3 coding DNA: TGTGCCAGCCAACTGGGGGGTAATAGCAATCAGCCCCAGCATTTT.